The clone carrying this T cell receptor (beta chain) was detected only a few times. Measured with immunoSEQ multiplex PCR; TCRdb has only the in-frame clones, and not every one. Of about 14,000 clones listed, about 82% are singletons. The sample comes from a study of technical replicates of blood from a handful of donors. Per germline, CDR1 SEHNR and CDR2 FQNEAQ (reference sequence). The V end lost 5 bases, the J end lost 7 bases, and 15 bases lay between the germline ends. The CDR3 covers 13 residues. The TCR sequence derives from a human donor in good health. The J gene is TRBJ2-7, the V gene TRBV7-9, with D tentatively TRBD1 (5 bases). Sequenced sample: PBMCs. The CDR3 sequence: CASSETPGQEQYF. CDR3 nucleotide sequence: TGTGCCAGCAGCGAGACTCCAGGGCAGGAGCAGTACTTC.